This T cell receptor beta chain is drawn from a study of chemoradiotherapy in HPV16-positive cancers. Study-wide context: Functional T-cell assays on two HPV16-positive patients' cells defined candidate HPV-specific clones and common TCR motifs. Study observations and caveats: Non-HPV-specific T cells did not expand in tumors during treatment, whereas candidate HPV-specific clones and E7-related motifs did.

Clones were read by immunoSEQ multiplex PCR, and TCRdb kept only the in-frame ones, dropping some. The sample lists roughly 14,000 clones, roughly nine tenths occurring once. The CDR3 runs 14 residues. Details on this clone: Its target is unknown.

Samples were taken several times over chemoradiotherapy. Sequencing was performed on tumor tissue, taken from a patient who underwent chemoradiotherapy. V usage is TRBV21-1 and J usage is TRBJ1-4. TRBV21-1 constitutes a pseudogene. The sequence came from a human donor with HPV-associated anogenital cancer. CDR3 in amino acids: CASNKIGTGEKLFF. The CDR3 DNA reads TGTGCCAGCAACAAGATAGGGACTGGGGAAAAACTGTTTTTT.